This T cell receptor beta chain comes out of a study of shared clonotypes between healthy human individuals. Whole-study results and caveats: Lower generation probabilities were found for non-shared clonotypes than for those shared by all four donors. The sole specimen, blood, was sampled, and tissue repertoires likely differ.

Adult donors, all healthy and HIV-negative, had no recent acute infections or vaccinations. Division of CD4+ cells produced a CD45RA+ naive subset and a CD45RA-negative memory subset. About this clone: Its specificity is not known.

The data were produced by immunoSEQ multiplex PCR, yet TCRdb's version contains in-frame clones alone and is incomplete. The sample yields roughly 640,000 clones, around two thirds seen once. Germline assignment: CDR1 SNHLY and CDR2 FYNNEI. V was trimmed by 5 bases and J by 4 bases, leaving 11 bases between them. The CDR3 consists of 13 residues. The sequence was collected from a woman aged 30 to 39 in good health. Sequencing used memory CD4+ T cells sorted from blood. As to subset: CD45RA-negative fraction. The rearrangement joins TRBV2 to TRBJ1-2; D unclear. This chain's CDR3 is CASSRKGLYGYTF. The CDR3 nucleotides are TGTGCCAGCAGTAGGAAGGGTCTCTATGGCTACACCTTC.